The rows below give T cell receptor beta chains drawn from one sample of a study of Graves' ophthalmopathy and Graves' hyperthyroidism. TCRdb ran MiXCR on the multiplex PCR reads and lists one entry per CDR3 protein. The sample shows over 150,000 distinct CDR3 sequences, around two fifths of them seen only once. Input material: peripheral blood. The receptors originated from a woman in her thirties or forties with Graves' ophthalmopathy. Each CDR3 is given without its conserved first and last residue. Some rows mark clone size as missing; the rest say once, few, many or name a class of expanded clone.

clone_size | j_call | v_call | cdr3_aa
many | TRBJ2-2 | TRBV2 | ASRSDSRELF
- | TRBJ1-2 | TRBV20-1 | SARDSTNYGYT
- | TRBJ1-5 | TRBV28 | ASSIRVSNQPQH
- | TRBJ1-1 | TRBV28 | ASRYHRGGMNTEAF
- | TRBJ2-5 | TRBV12-3/TRBV12-4 | ASSTRTKETQY
many | TRBJ2-5 | TRBV7-9 | ASTASGQETQY
many | TRBJ1-5 | TRBV5-6 | ASSLAQGALQPQH
many | TRBJ2-7 | TRBV20-1 | SADTQGREQY
- | TRBJ2-7 | TRBV28 | ATTTATYEQY
many | TRBJ2-5 | TRBV19 | ASSIVAGETQY
- | TRBJ2-5 | TRBV20-1 | SASRLGETQY
few | TRBJ2-7 | TRBV6-1 | ASRPWGDSSYEQY
- | TRBJ2-2 | TRBV6-1 | ASTERRLAGSGELF
many | TRBJ2-7 | TRBV11-2 | ASSLSGGPSYEQY
many | TRBJ2-7 | TRBV20-1 | SAKAHGQGSEQY
many | TRBJ2-7 | TRBV10-3 | AARGQDPYEQY
once | TRBJ2-7 | TRBV10-3 | AIRAAPTYEQY
- | TRBJ1-1 | TRBV12-3/TRBV12-4 | ASRPQQGTNTEAF
- | TRBJ1-1 | TRBV20-1 | SARDMARQVLNTEAF
many | TRBJ1-1 | TRBV9 | ASSVDEGNTEAF
- | TRBJ2-5 | TRBV12-3/TRBV12-4 | ASTLTSGTKTQY
many | TRBJ2-7 | TRBV12-3/TRBV12-4 | ASSFLAVSYEQY